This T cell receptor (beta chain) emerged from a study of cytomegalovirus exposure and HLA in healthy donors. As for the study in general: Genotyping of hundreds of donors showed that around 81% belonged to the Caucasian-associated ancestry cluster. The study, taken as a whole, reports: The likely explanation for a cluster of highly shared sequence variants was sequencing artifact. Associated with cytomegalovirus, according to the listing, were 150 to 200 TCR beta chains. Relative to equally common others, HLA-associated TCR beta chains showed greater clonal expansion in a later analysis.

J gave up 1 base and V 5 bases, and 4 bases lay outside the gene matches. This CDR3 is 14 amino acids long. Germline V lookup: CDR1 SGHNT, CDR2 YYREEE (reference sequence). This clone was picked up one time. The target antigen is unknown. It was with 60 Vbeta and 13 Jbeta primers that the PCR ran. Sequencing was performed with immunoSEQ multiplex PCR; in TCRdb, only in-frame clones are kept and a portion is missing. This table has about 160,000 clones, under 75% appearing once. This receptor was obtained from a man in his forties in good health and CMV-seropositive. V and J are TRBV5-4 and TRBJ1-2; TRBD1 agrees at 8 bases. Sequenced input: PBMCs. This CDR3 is CASRSTGVNYGYTF. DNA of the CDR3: TGTGCCAGCAGGTCGACAGGGGTTAACTATGGCTACACCTTC.